Listed below are T cell receptor beta chains from one sample, sequenced in a study of identical twins. TCRdb re-analysed the 5' RACE reads in MiXCR, keeping a single row per CDR3 protein. In the table there are about 530,000 distinct CDR3 sequences, around 20% of which are singletons. A further study also used this sample, focusing on yellow fever vaccine responses in identical twins.

Sample: CD4+ T cells sorted from blood. The receptors originated from a woman aged 18-35 years in good health. CDR3s include the opening cysteine and the closing phenylalanine or tryptophan. The D gene is left open where the match is weak. Size values are once, few and many counts, or a class for expanded clones, and some rows have none.

v_gene: TRBV18; d_gene: .; abundance: few; j_gene: TRBJ1-3; CDR3nt: TGTGCCAGCTCACTTAACTTGGACAGCTCTGGAAACACCATATATTTT; CDR3aa: CASSLNLDSSGNTIYF
v_gene: TRBV20-1; d_gene: TRBD1; abundance: few; j_gene: TRBJ1-1; CDR3nt: TGCAGTGCTAGACCGGGACAGGAGAACACTGAAGCTTTCTTT; CDR3aa: CSARPGQENTEAFF
v_gene: TRBV5-1; d_gene: .; abundance: .; j_gene: TRBJ2-2; CDR3nt: TGCGCCAGCACTCCCGGTAGGGGGTCGAACACCGGGGAGCTGTTTTTT; CDR3aa: CASTPGRGSNTGELFF
v_gene: TRBV2; d_gene: .; abundance: few; j_gene: TRBJ2-5; CDR3nt: TGTGCCAGCAGTGAAGAGGCCACAGTGGAGACCCAGTACTTC; CDR3aa: CASSEEATVETQYF
v_gene: TRBV12-3/TRBV12-4; d_gene: .; abundance: few; j_gene: TRBJ2-7; CDR3nt: TGTGCCAGCAGTTTAAAAGGTACAGGTGACTACGAGCAGTACTTC; CDR3aa: CASSLKGTGDYEQYF
v_gene: TRBV7-9; d_gene: .; abundance: .; j_gene: TRBJ2-7; CDR3nt: TGTGCCAGCAGCCTTACGCGGGACATTACCTACGAGCAGTACTTC; CDR3aa: CASSLTRDITYEQYF
v_gene: TRBV5-1; d_gene: TRBD1; abundance: few; j_gene: TRBJ2-2; CDR3nt: TGCGCCAGCAGCAAACGGGACAGGGGGCCGGCGGGCACCGGGGAGCTGTTTTTT; CDR3aa: CASSKRDRGPAGTGELFF
v_gene: TRBV12-3/TRBV12-4; d_gene: .; abundance: .; j_gene: TRBJ2-5; CDR3nt: TGTGCCAGCAGTTTCGCCTGGGGTGGCGAGACCCAGTACTTC; CDR3aa: CASSFAWGGETQYF
v_gene: TRBV29-1; d_gene: .; abundance: .; j_gene: TRBJ2-5; CDR3nt: TGCAGCGTTCCCTCCGGGTCTGGCGAGACCCAGTACTTC; CDR3aa: CSVPSGSGETQYF
v_gene: TRBV20-1; d_gene: TRBD1; abundance: .; j_gene: TRBJ1-1; CDR3nt: TGCAGTGCTATTCCACCCTTGGGACAGGCAACAGATGAAGCTTTCTTT; CDR3aa: CSAIPPLGQATDEAFF
v_gene: TRBV24-1; d_gene: .; abundance: few; j_gene: TRBJ2-5; CDR3nt: TGTGCCACCAGGGAATCGAGCGGCTTGGAGACCCAGTACTTC; CDR3aa: CATRESSGLETQYF
v_gene: TRBV7-3; d_gene: .; abundance: .; j_gene: TRBJ2-2; CDR3nt: TGTGCCAGCAGCTTAATGGGGGAGGCGAACACCGGGGAGCTGTTTTTT; CDR3aa: CASSLMGEANTGELFF
v_gene: TRBV28; d_gene: .; abundance: few; j_gene: TRBJ2-1; CDR3nt: TGTGCCAGCAGTTATGACTCTCCGAGATTTAACAATGAGCAGTTCTTC; CDR3aa: CASSYDSPRFNNEQFF
v_gene: TRBV7-8; d_gene: TRBD2; abundance: few; j_gene: TRBJ2-1; CDR3nt: TGTGCCAGCAGCTCCCCGACTAGCGGGAGGACCTCCTACAATGAGCAGTTCTTC; CDR3aa: CASSSPTSGRTSYNEQFF
v_gene: TRBV7-8; d_gene: .; abundance: .; j_gene: TRBJ1-2; CDR3nt: TGTGCCAGCAGCACCAAACAGGGAGGCTATGGCTACACCTTC; CDR3aa: CASSTKQGGYGYTF
v_gene: TRBV2; d_gene: .; abundance: many; j_gene: TRBJ2-2; CDR3nt: TGTGCCAGCAGTGACAGGGTTGAGAACGGGGAGCTGTTTTTT; CDR3aa: CASSDRVENGELFF
v_gene: TRBV15; d_gene: .; abundance: few; j_gene: TRBJ2-1; CDR3nt: TGTGCCACCAGCAGAGATCTAGCATCCTACAATGAGCAGTTCTTC; CDR3aa: CATSRDLASYNEQFF
v_gene: TRBV9; d_gene: .; abundance: .; j_gene: TRBJ2-3; CDR3nt: TGTGCCAGCAGCGTAGAAGCGTGGACCACAGATACGCAGTATTTT; CDR3aa: CASSVEAWTTDTQYF
v_gene: TRBV11-2; d_gene: TRBD2; abundance: .; j_gene: TRBJ2-1; CDR3nt: TGTGCCAGCAGCTTAAATCAGCTTAGCGGGAGGTACAATGAGCAGTTCTTC; CDR3aa: CASSLNQLSGRYNEQFF
v_gene: TRBV9; d_gene: .; abundance: few; j_gene: TRBJ2-1; CDR3nt: TGTGCCAGCAGCGTAGTCCCGGTGGTGTACAATGAGCAGTTCTTC; CDR3aa: CASSVVPVVYNEQFF